This T cell receptor beta chain was sequenced during a study of blood T cell repertoires in COVID-19. In the study overall: Spain, Italy and the United States supplied samples that represented acute and convalescent COVID-19. The cDNA or gDNA used as material had been derived from T cells, B-cell-depleted T cells, or PBMCs.

Participants' reported clinical history set cohort assignment. TCRdb's table, derived via immunoSEQ multiplex PCR, lists solely in-frame clones and lacks some. Of 150,000 to 200,000 clones in the sample, roughly 80% are singletons; the top ten hold approximately 12%. The V segment lost 0 bases and the J segment 7 bases; nucleotides outside the gene matches: 4. Germline CDR1 is MNHNY and CDR2 is SVGAGI (reference sequence). The CDR3 loop spans 15 amino acids. This TCR came from a man in his fifties or sixties who had recovered from COVID-19. The chain carries TRBV6-6 and TRBJ1-2; 11 positions match TRBD1. The sequencing sample was made of PBMCs or T cells enriched from blood (not recorded which). The CDR3 region has the DNA TGTGCCAGCAGTTACTCTGGACAGGGGGCGGGTGGCTACACCTTC. It encodes CASSYSGQGAGGYTF.